A single sample gave rise to the 5 T cell receptor beta chains below, sequenced in a study of T cell changes during pregnancy in multiple sclerosis. The repertoire was sequenced with immunoSEQ multiplex PCR; TCRdb's copy has only in-frame clones and lacks some. The table shows 65,000 to 80,000 clones, with roughly nine tenths occurring only once. The sequencing used CD4+ T cells from peripheral blood mononuclear cells, collected before pregnancy. Source of these receptors: a female donor with multiple sclerosis, enrolled in a pregnancy study.

The rearrangement joins TRBV5-1 to TRBJ2-5, with 9 bases identical to TRBD1. The CDR3 spans 14 residues. V shed 3 bases, J shed 5 bases, and the junction held 5 bases outside the gene matches. In germline, CDR1 is SGHRS, CDR2 YFSETQ. In nucleotides, the CDR3 is TGCGCCAGCAGCTGGGACAGGGCTTGGGAGACCCAGTACTTC. Amino acids: CASSWDRAWETQYF.

The gene calls are TRBV28 and TRBJ2-2, with D possibly matching TRBD2 (6 bases). The CDR3 consists of 15 residues. V lost 4 bases to trimming and J lost 7 bases, with 16 bases between them. Germline V lookup: CDR1 MDHEN, CDR2 SYDVKM. The CDR3 protein is CASSSPGLKFGELFF. The CDR3 DNA is TGTGCCAGCAGTTCTCCGGGACTTAAGTTCGGGGAGCTGTTTTTT.

The chain couples TRBV10-3 to TRBJ2-7, with 9 bases that match TRBD1. Per the germline V gene, CDR1 is ENHRY and CDR2 is SYGVKD. J lost 5 bases, V lost 6 bases, and 11 bases had no gene match. There are 15 residues in the CDR3. The CDR3 loop reads CAIREAGTGRHEQYF. For the CDR3, the DNA is TGTGCCATCAGAGAAGCCGGGACAGGGCGTCACGAGCAGTACTTC.

This sequence joins TRBV14 and TRBJ1-1, with TRBD1 identical over 10 bases. J gave up 4 bases and V 2 bases, and 13 bases lay outside the gene matches. Germline CDR1 is SGHDN and CDR2 is FVKESK. The CDR3 covers 18 residues. CDR3 nucleotide sequence: TGTGCCAGCAGCCAACGCGGAGGGACAGGGGTAGGTCGCACTGAAGCTTTCTTT. It is translated as CASSQRGGTGVGRTEAFF.

The rearrangement links TRBV10-3 to TRBJ2-1; 8 nucleotides line up with TRBD2. CDR1 is ENHRY and CDR2 is SYGVKD in the germline V gene. V lost 0 bases to trimming and J lost 3 bases; unmatched junction nucleotides: 7. CDR3 size: 17 residues. CDR3 region: CAISESKVGGGYNEQFF. The DNA for the CDR3 is TGTGCCATCAGTGAGTCCAAAGTCGGGGGGGGCTACAATGAGCAGTTCTTC.